The 26 T cell receptor beta chains given below trace back to one sample, sequenced in a study of blood T cell repertoires in COVID-19. Assay: immunoSEQ multiplex PCR; the TCRdb copy retains only in-frame clones and omits some. The data contain 350,000 to 550,000 clones, around nine tenths of them singletons. Sequencing used peripheral blood. These TCRs come from a woman in her 30s with acute or convalescent COVID-19.

This chain connects TRBV6-5 to TRBJ1-5; possible D gene TRBD1, 5 bases. V dropped 3 bases and J dropped 7 bases, with 16 bases sitting between them. CDR1 and CDR2 (germline): MNHEY, SVGAGI. The CDR3 spans 15 residues. CDR3 sequence (DNA): TGTGCCAGCAGTTATCGATGGGGTCCAGGGCAGCCCCAGCATTTT. This codes for CASSYRWGPGQPQHF.

The chain uses TRBV19 and TRBJ1-1, with TRBD1 identical over 8 bases. This CDR3 is 14 amino acids long. Looked up from germline, CDR1 is LNHDA and CDR2 is SQIVND (reference sequence). V shed 4 bases, J shed 10 bases, and the junction held 11 bases outside the gene matches. CDR3 nucleotide sequence: TGTGCCAGTAGTAGCAGGGGGCCACCGTGGTTAGCTTTCTTT. It is translated as CASSSRGPPWLAFF.

The rearrangement joins TRBV5-1 to TRBJ1-4; 7 nucleotides align to TRBD1. V lost 4 bases, J lost 6 bases, and 9 bases stayed unmatched. The germline V gene encodes CDR1 SGHRS and CDR2 YFSETQ. The CDR3 consists of 15 residues. The CDR3 bases are TGCGCCAGCAGCAAGAGGACAGGTTTCGATGAAAAACTGTTTTTT. Amino acids: CASSKRTGFDEKLFF.

This clone was detected only once. V and J are TRBV5-1 and TRBJ1-5; the D gene is possibly TRBD1 (5 bases). Trimming took 4 bases from V and 3 from J, leaving 17 bases between them. Germline loops: CDR1 SGHRS, CDR2 YFSETQ. CDR3 length: 16 amino acids. In DNA, the CDR3 is TGCGCCAGCAGCGGAGTTGGGGGGAAAGACAATCAGCCCCAGCATTTT. Translating it yields CASSGVGGKDNQPQHF.

This rearrangement joins TRBV27 to TRBJ1-2; TRBD1 might be the D (5 bases). V was cut by 2 bases and J by 2 bases, with 9 bases left in between. The CDR3 contains 14 residues. Germline V gene sequence: CDR1 MNHEY, CDR2 SMNVEV (reference sequence). CDR3 in amino acids: CASSLGGENYGYTF. CDR3 in DNA: TGTGCCAGCAGTTTAGGAGGGGAAAACTATGGCTACACCTTC.

This chain joins TRBV14 and TRBJ2-7, with 7 bases aligning to TRBD1. Per the germline V gene, CDR1 is SGHDN and CDR2 is FVKESK. The CDR3 covers 14 residues. J was trimmed by 5 bases and V by 5 bases; bases with no gene match: 9. The CDR3 loop is CASSERQGINEQYF. The CDR3 bases are TGTGCCAGCAGCGAAAGACAGGGTATCAACGAGCAGTACTTC.

This clone was observed a few times. The chain links TRBV6-5 to TRBJ2-1; D is perhaps TRBD1 (7 bases). Trimming removed 8 bases at V and 2 bases at J, with 13 bases between. Germline V gives CDR1 MNHEY, CDR2 SVGAGI. The CDR3 totals 14 residues. DNA of the CDR3: TGTGCCAGCCTGCGGGACAGAGCCTACAATGAGCAGTTCTTC. Residues: CASLRDRAYNEQFF.

V gene TRBV5-1 combines with J gene TRBJ2-5; 10 bases fit TRBD2. Germline-derived CDR1 and CDR2 are SGHRS and YFSETQ. V gave up 4 bases and J gave up 3 bases; unmatched junction bases: 15. The CDR3 totals 18 residues. The CDR3 reads CASSPGSGGDNFKETQYF. The DNA for the CDR3 is TGCGCCAGCAGCCCAGGAAGCGGGGGGGACAACTTCAAAGAGACCCAGTACTTC.

The sample holds many counts of this clone. V and J are TRBV7-2 and TRBJ2-7, with 9 bases that match TRBD2. The CDR3 runs 17 residues. The germline V gene encodes CDR1 SGHTA and CDR2 FQGNSA. J lost 1 base, V lost 4 bases, and 11 bases had no gene match. The CDR3 region has the DNA TGTGCCAGCAGCTCGTTTTCTAGCGGGGCTACTTCCTACGAGCAGTACTTC. Encoded protein: CASSSFSSGATSYEQYF.

This clone has a single count. The chain employs TRBV3-1 (or the pseudogene TRBV3-2) and TRBJ2-7, with TRBD1 matching over 12 bases. With V trimmed by 4 bases and J by 2 bases, 15 bases remained unmatched. This CDR3 comprises 19 residues. Germline V gene data show CDR1 as LGHDT and CDR2 as YNNKEL (reference sequence). The chain's CDR3 is CASSPGLGQGADFTYEQYF. The CDR3 DNA follows: TGTGCCAGCAGCCCTGGGCTGGGACAGGGGGCGGATTTTACCTACGAGCAGTACTTC.

The chain is built from TRBV3-1 (or the pseudogene TRBV3-2) and TRBJ1-1, with TRBD1 identical over 7 bases. J gave up 11 bases and V 2 bases, and 11 bases lay outside the gene matches. The CDR3 length is 14 residues. Per the germline V gene, CDR1 is LGHDT and CDR2 is YNNKEL (reference sequence). The CDR3 DNA follows: TGTGCCAGCAGCCAACTAGGACAGGCCCAACGGGCTTTCTTT. Protein product: CASSQLGQAQRAFF.

The V call is TRBV12-5, the J call TRBJ2-7, with 9 nucleotides matching TRBD2. CDR3 length: 15 amino acids. Germline V gene sequence: CDR1 LGHNT, CDR2 FRNRAP. After removal of 5 bases from V and 5 bases from J, the junction contained 10 bases not matched to a gene. CDR3 nucleotide sequence: TGTGCTAGTGGTACCCTAGGGACTAGCCGAAACGAGCAGTACTTC. It yields the protein CASGTLGTSRNEQYF.

V usage is TRBV12-5 and J usage is TRBJ2-1; 8 bases fit TRBD1. Trimming took 1 base from V and 5 from J; bases not matched to a gene: 10. CDR3 length: 17 amino acids. Germline loops: CDR1 LGHNT, CDR2 FRNRAP. In nucleotides, the CDR3 is TGTGCTAGTGGTTTGGATAAAGACAGGGGCCTAGACAATGAGCAGTTCTTC. It codes for CASGLDKDRGLDNEQFF.

The chain uses TRBV3-1 (or the pseudogene TRBV3-2) and TRBJ2-7, with 10 bases fitting TRBD1. The J segment lost 2 bases and the V segment lost 5 bases, leaving 6 bases of the junction unmatched. The CDR3 covers 15 residues. CDR1 and CDR2 (germline): LGHDT, YNNKEL (reference sequence). The chain's CDR3 is CASSSWDRGPYEQYF. The CDR3 DNA reads as TGTGCCAGCAGCAGCTGGGACAGGGGTCCCTACGAGCAGTACTTC.

This clone was seen a few times. The chain links TRBV24-1 to TRBJ1-6, with TRBD1 matching 10 bases. The V gene's germline CDR1 is KGHDR and CDR2 SFDVKD. This CDR3 is built from 17 residues. V dropped 4 bases and J dropped 7; count of bases not matched to a gene: 9. This CDR3 is CATSETPGTGDNSPLHF. The CDR3 DNA reads TGTGCCACCAGTGAGACCCCAGGGACAGGGGACAATTCACCCCTCCACTTT.

The chain uses TRBV9 and TRBJ2-3; possible D gene TRBD2, 5 bases. Looked up from germline, CDR1 is SGDLS and CDR2 is YYNGEE. The CDR3 sequence is 15 residues long. Trimming left V 0 bases short and J 6 bases short, with 14 bases between. The CDR3 protein is CASSVASGDGDTQYF. CDR3 sequence (DNA): TGTGCCAGCAGCGTAGCGAGCGGAGATGGGGATACGCAGTATTTT.

This sequence joins TRBV9 and TRBJ2-3, with D possibly matching TRBD2 (7 bases). This CDR3 has 16 residues. CDR1 is SGDLS and CDR2 is YYNGEE in the germline V gene. Trimming stripped 8 bases from V and 1 base from J, with 20 bases between. The CDR3 DNA sequence: TGTGCCAGTACTAAGGGGGGGGCTCTACGCACAGATACGCAGTATTTT. Its translation: CASTKGGALRTDTQYF.

The rearrangement links TRBV4-1 to TRBJ1-4; 7 nucleotides agree with TRBD1. Germline V gene data show CDR1 as MGHRA and CDR2 as YSYEKL. V lost 3 bases and J lost 3; bases outside the gene matches: 13. This CDR3 has 18 amino acids. CDR3 in DNA: TGCGCCAGCAGCCATTTACCGGGACAGATTGCTCCTAATGAAAAACTGTTTTTT. It translates to CASSHLPGQIAPNEKLFF.

Of note for this clone: Other DNA sequences within the sample encode an identical CDR3. The gene calls are TRBV7-8 and TRBJ1-1; weak D call: TRBD1 (5 bases). The ends were cut back, 1 base at V and 2 bases at J, with 11 bases in the middle. The germline gives CDR1 SGHVS, CDR2 FQNEAQ. The CDR3 totals 15 residues. In nucleotides, the CDR3 is TGTGCCAGCAGCTTAGAGGCAGGGCTAAACACTGAAGCTTTCTTT. The encoded protein is CASSLEAGLNTEAFF.

The V gene is TRBV4-1, the J gene TRBJ1-2; 9 positions match TRBD1. In germline, CDR1 is MGHRA, CDR2 YSYEKL. The V segment lost 4 bases and the J segment 0 bases; nucleotides outside the gene matches: 6. The CDR3 is made up of 16 amino acids. The CDR3, as DNA: TGCGCCAGCAGCCTCCTCCGACAGGGGGCTAACTATGGCTACACCTTC. Its translation: CASSLLRQGANYGYTF.

This chain connects TRBV28 to TRBJ2-1; 8 bases match TRBD2. Germline V CDR1 and CDR2: MDHEN, SYDVKM. This CDR3 spans 16 amino acids. Germline trimming cut 1 base from V and 2 bases from J; bases unmatched to any gene: 4. The DNA of the CDR3 is TGTGCCAGCAGTTTATCCTCAGCGGGGGCCTACAATGAGCAGTTCTTC. Translation: CASSLSSAGAYNEQFF.

This clone came up once. The CDR3 spells CASRGTDYNSPLHF. The CDR3 DNA reads TGCGCCAGCAGAGGGACAGACTATAATTCACCCCTCCACTTT. The chain carries TRBV10-2 and TRBJ1-6, with 7 nucleotides matching TRBD1. This CDR3 comprises 14 residues. CDR1 is WSHSY, CDR2 SAAADI, per germline. Losses at the gene ends were 6 bases for V and 3 bases for J; bases not matched to a gene: 2.

This chain joins TRBV6-5 and TRBJ2-2, with 8 bases identical to TRBD1. CDR3 length equals 14 residues. After removal of 8 bases from V and 5 bases from J, the junction contained 7 bases not matched to a gene. Germline CDR1 MNHEY, CDR2 SVGAGI. In DNA, the CDR3 is TGTGCCAGCCAGAGGGACAGGTGGACCGGGGAGCTGTTTTTT. Protein sequence: CASQRDRWTGELFF.

The chain is built from TRBV9 and TRBJ2-7; a weak D match, TRBD2 (5 bases). The CDR3 runs to 15 residues. Trimming removed 0 bases from V and 3 bases from J, with 13 bases in between. Germline assignment: CDR1 SGDLS and CDR2 YYNGEE. The CDR3 region is CASSVEPEGFYEQYF. In DNA, the CDR3 is TGTGCCAGCAGCGTAGAGCCTGAGGGTTTCTACGAGCAGTACTTC.

This clone turned up a few times. The V and J genes are TRBV7-9 and TRBJ1-2; 7 bases agree with TRBD1. This CDR3 region has 12 residues. Germline V gene data show CDR1 as SEHNR and CDR2 as FQNEAQ (reference sequence). The ends lost 7 bases at V and 5 bases at J; junction bases unmatched: 4. This CDR3 reads CASTLTGYGYTF. For the CDR3, the DNA is TGTGCCAGCACCCTGACAGGGTATGGCTACACCTTC.

CDR3 amino acids: CASSQEAAGVGNTIYF. The CDR3 DNA reads TGTGCCAGCAGCCAAGAGGCGGCAGGGGTTGGAAACACCATATATTTT. The chain recombines TRBV4-2 with TRBJ1-3, with D perhaps TRBD1 (6 bases). Germline CDR1 is LGHNA and CDR2 is YNFKEQ. This CDR3 has 16 amino acids. V dropped 0 bases and J dropped 3 bases, with 12 bases sitting between them.